Listed here are 12 T cell receptor beta chains from one sample, sequenced in a study of cytomegalovirus exposure and HLA in healthy donors. TCRdb keeps only in-frame clones here, not all; method: immunoSEQ multiplex PCR. Here the sample spans about 68,000 clones, around 90% being singletons. Source material: PBMCs. The receptors here all came from a man aged 18 to 30 in good health and CMV-seronegative.

CDR3 nucleotide sequence: TGTGCCAGCAGTTATGGGGAGTCAGAGACCCAGTACTTC. Its protein product is CASSYGESETQYF. The V and J genes are TRBV6-5 and TRBJ2-5, with D perhaps TRBD2 (5 bases). The CDR3 runs 13 residues. Germline values: CDR1 MNHEY, CDR2 SVGAGI. The ends were cut back, 3 bases at V and 4 bases at J, with 9 bases in the middle.

V gene TRBV4-3 combines with J gene TRBJ1-5; D gene ambiguous. Germline CDR1 is LGHNA and CDR2 is YSLEER. Deletions cut 0 bases from V and 7 bases from J, with 13 bases between. The CDR3 contains 15 residues. The CDR3 reads CASSQDWAVQQPQHF. The CDR3 DNA reads TGCGCCAGCAGCCAAGATTGGGCAGTTCAGCAGCCCCAGCATTTT.

The rearrangement joins TRBV7-3 to TRBJ2-2; 13 bases align to TRBD2. CDR1 SGHTA and CDR2 FQGTGA come from the germline V gene. Germline trimming cut 2 bases from V and 0 bases from J; bases unmatched to any gene: 9. This CDR3 is 20 amino acids long. The DNA of the CDR3 is TGTGCCAGCAGCTTACGGGCTGGACTAGCGGGAGTAACGAACACCGGGGAGCTGTTTTTT. Translating gives CASSLRAGLAGVTNTGELFF.

The CDR3 sequence is CAISRTENTEAFF. For the CDR3, the DNA is TGTGCCATCAGTCGGACAGAAAACACTGAAGCTTTCTTT. V is TRBV10-3 and J is TRBJ1-1; tentative D call: TRBD1 (6 bases). This CDR3 comprises 13 residues. Between the trimmed V and J ends, which lost 5 bases and 2 bases, there was a span of 9 bases. Per the germline V gene, CDR1 is ENHRY and CDR2 is SYGVKD.

CDR3 in amino acids: CASRVAGSSYEQYF. In DNA, the CDR3 is TGTGCCAGCAGAGTAGCGGGTAGTTCCTACGAGCAGTACTTC. The V call is TRBV7-8, the J call TRBJ2-7; 7 bases are shared with TRBD2. CDR3 length equals 14 residues. J gave up 1 base and V 6 bases, and 6 bases lay outside the gene matches. Germline V lookup: CDR1 SGHVS, CDR2 FQNEAQ.

The chain has TRBV28 and TRBJ1-2, with 7 positions matching TRBD1. The CDR3 is 15 amino acids. V gave up 5 bases and J gave up 8 bases; unmatched junction bases: 14. Germline V CDR1 and CDR2: MDHEN, SYDVKM. The CDR3: CASSAFDRVSPGYTF. The CDR3 region has the DNA TGTGCCAGCAGTGCCTTTGACAGGGTATCTCCAGGCTACACCTTC.

The sample holds a few counts of this clone. The chain recombines TRBV21-1 with TRBJ2-1; the DNA was not compared with TRBD1, the D call given in the table. TRBV21-1 is assigned pseudogene status. CDR3 length equals 15 residues. In DNA form, the CDR3 reads TGTGCCAGCAGCACACAGGGAAGCTCCTACAATGAGCAGTTCTTC. This gives the protein CASSTQGSSYNEQFF.

This chain joins TRBV7-2 and TRBJ2-1; 7 nucleotides match TRBD1. CDR3 length equals 14 residues. The germline V gene has CDR1 SGHTA and CDR2 FQGNSA. J gave up 7 bases and V 5 bases, and 8 bases lay outside the gene matches. Written as DNA, the CDR3 is TGTGCCAGCAGCGCTAGACAGGGTTGGAATGAGCAGTTCTTC. This sequence encodes CASSARQGWNEQFF.

The chain has TRBV5-1 and TRBJ2-5; D is undetermined. The V and J ends lost 0 bases and 3 bases respectively, with 3 bases between them. From germline, CDR1 is SGHRS and CDR2 YFSETQ. This CDR3 has 12 amino acids. CDR3 protein: CASSLAKETQYF. The CDR3 DNA reads as TGCGCCAGCAGCTTGGCCAAAGAGACCCAGTACTTC. The complete variable domain, with remaining parts taken from reference TRBV5-1 and TRBJ2-5, reads KAGVTQTPRYLIKTRGQQVTLSCSPISGHRSVSWYQQTPGQGLQFLFEYFSETQRNKGNFPGRFSGRQFSNSRSEMNVSTLELGDSALYLCASSLAKETQYFGPGTRLLVL.

The CDR3 loop reads CASSLLGGTSGRNADTQYF. CDR3 in DNA: TGTGCCAGCAGCTTGTTGGGCGGGACTAGCGGGAGGAACGCAGATACGCAGTATTTT. The chain is built from TRBV5-7 and TRBJ2-3, with TRBD2 matching 15 bases. TRBV5-7 qualifies as an ORF whose function is uncertain. The CDR3 spans 19 residues. V was clipped by 1 base and J by 4 bases; unmatched bases: 10.

The chain has TRBV7-2 and TRBJ2-1, with TRBD1 matching 9 bases. With 8 bases clipped from V and 8 bases from J, the junction kept 19 bases outside the gene matches. CDR3 length: 17 residues. Germline V CDR1 and CDR2: SGHTA, FQGNSA. The CDR3 region is CASLVSPTGGASYEQFF. For the CDR3, the DNA is TGTGCCAGCCTAGTGTCGCCAACAGGGGGCGCGTCTTATGAGCAGTTCTTC. Complete variable domain (other parts from reference TRBV7-2 and TRBJ2-1): GAGVSQSPSNKVTEKGKDVELRCDPISGHTALYWYRQSLGQGLEFLIYFQGNSAPDKSGLPSDRFSAERTGGSVSTLTIQRTQQEDSAVYLCASLVSPTGGASYEQFFGPGTRLTVL.

This clone was observed once. This chain links TRBV19 with TRBJ2-7; perhaps TRBD1 as D (5 bases). Trimming pared 4 bases from V and 5 bases from J, leaving 18 bases between. Germline CDR1 is LNHDA and CDR2 is SQIVND (reference sequence). The CDR3 loop spans 15 amino acids. The CDR3 coding sequence is TGTGCCAGTAGTAATGGGGCAGTCATGACGGACGAGCAGTACTTC. Encoded protein: CASSNGAVMTDEQYF.